This T cell receptor (beta chain) was sequenced in a study of cytomegalovirus exposure and HLA in healthy donors. The overall study: A prior analysis found about 110 million unique TCR beta sequences from some 200 million T cells.

V was trimmed by 8 bases and J by 3 bases, leaving 18 bases between them. CDR3 length equals 14 residues. Germline values: CDR1 SQVTM, CDR2 ANQGSEA. PCR was performed using 60 Vbeta and 13 Jbeta primers. Assay: immunoSEQ multiplex PCR; the TCRdb copy retains only in-frame clones and omits some. In the table there are 100,000 or so clones, about 85% of which are singletons. Worth noting for this clone: Its antigen is still unknown.

Study observations and caveats: A later analysis reportedly found fewer N-insertions in an Asian-associated ancestry cluster than the approximately 670-donor mean.

The V gene is TRBV29-1, the J gene TRBJ2-3; possible D gene TRBD2, 6 bases. This TCR was recovered from a man aged 25-45 years in good health and CMV-seronegative. The material sequenced was PBMCs. CDR3 region: CSLLWGGTTDTQYF. CDR3 nucleotides: TGCAGCCTCCTTTGGGGCGGGACTACAGATACGCAGTATTTT.